This T cell receptor (beta chain) was sequenced in a study of control samples from healthy donors and cancer patients. Assay: immunoSEQ multiplex PCR; the TCRdb copy retains only in-frame clones and omits some. In the table there are 90,000 to 100,000 clones, around three quarters of which are singletons. This clone is a singleton in its sample. V dropped 4 bases and J dropped 10 bases, with 23 bases sitting between them. From germline, CDR1 is LGHDT and CDR2 YNNKEL (reference sequence). The CDR3 is 17 amino acids. The TCR originated in a woman in her twenties or thirties in good health. This rearrangement joins TRBV3-1 (or the pseudogene TRBV3-2) to TRBJ1-6, with D possibly being TRBD1 (5 bases). Sequencing used blood. The DNA for the CDR3 is TGTGCCAGCAGCCTGATCGAACAGGTCTGGGCAGGCTCACCCCTCCACTTT. This encodes CASSLIEQVWAGSPLHF.